These T cell receptor beta chains were read from a single sample in a study of T cell responses to AZD1222 COVID-19 vaccine. Measured with immunoSEQ multiplex PCR; TCRdb has only the in-frame clones, and not every one. This table holds approximately 180,000 clones, around 90% found once. The sequences come from peripheral blood, collected 28 days after the second AZD1222 dose. The source is an adult who received the AZD1222 COVID-19 vaccine. The CDR3 runs from the conserved cysteine through the conserved F or W. D genes are given only for firm matches. Clone size is given for some rows only: seen once, a few or many times, or a class if the clone is expanded.

clone size: .; D gene: .; V gene: TRBV9; J gene: TRBJ2-3; CDR3 DNA: TGTGCCAGCAGCTCCGCCACCCGGGTCACAGATACGCAGTATTTT; CDR3 protein: CASSSATRVTDTQYF
clone size: .; D gene: TRBD1; V gene: TRBV7-6; J gene: TRBJ2-1; CDR3 DNA: TGTGCCAGCAGCTTAGGGGCCCGACAGGGGGCACGTTATGAGCAGTTCTTC; CDR3 protein: CASSLGARQGARYEQFF
clone size: .; D gene: .; V gene: TRBV24-1; J gene: TRBJ1-1; CDR3 DNA: TGTGCCACCAGTGGGGGACGGGGAAACACTGAAGCTTTCTTT; CDR3 protein: CATSGGRGNTEAFF
clone size: .; D gene: TRBD1; V gene: TRBV25-1; J gene: TRBJ2-5; CDR3 DNA: TGTGCCAGCTCTAGGGGGCACCACGCACTAGGGACCCAGTACTTC; CDR3 protein: CASSRGHHALGTQYF
clone size: .; D gene: .; V gene: TRBV2; J gene: TRBJ2-1; CDR3 DNA: TGTGCCAGCAGTGCGATCGATGAGCAGTTCTTC; CDR3 protein: CASSAIDEQFF
clone size: .; D gene: .; V gene: TRBV12-2; J gene: TRBJ2-7; CDR3 DNA: TGTGCAAGTCGCTTAGCGCCGGCGGCGGGAGGTTGGTACGAGCAGTACTTC; CDR3 protein: CASRLAPAAGGWYEQYF
clone size: once; D gene: .; V gene: TRBV4-1; J gene: TRBJ2-3; CDR3 DNA: TGCGCCAGCAGTTTAAGGGCCGCGTCTAGCACAGATACGCAGTATTTT; CDR3 protein: CASSLRAASSTDTQYF
clone size: .; D gene: TRBD2; V gene: TRBV27; J gene: TRBJ2-7; CDR3 DNA: TGTGCCAGCCGGGACTACCCTCGGGACGAGCAGTACTTC; CDR3 protein: CASRDYPRDEQYF
clone size: .; D gene: .; V gene: TRBV3-1/TRBV3-2; J gene: TRBJ2-7; CDR3 DNA: TGTGCCAGCAGCCTCGGGAGAGCTGGCGAGCAGTACTTC; CDR3 protein: CASSLGRAGEQYF
clone size: .; D gene: TRBD2; V gene: TRBV5-1; J gene: TRBJ2-3; CDR3 DNA: TGCGCCAGCAGCGAGGGACTAGCGGGAGGAGATACGCAGTATTTT; CDR3 protein: CASSEGLAGGDTQYF
clone size: once; D gene: TRBD1; V gene: TRBV19; J gene: TRBJ2-2; CDR3 DNA: TGTGCCAGTAGTATAGGAAGGGGGCTTAACACCGGGGAGCTGTTTTTT; CDR3 protein: CASSIGRGLNTGELFF
clone size: .; D gene: TRBD2; V gene: TRBV4-1; J gene: TRBJ2-1; CDR3 DNA: TGCGCCAGCAGCAAGACTAGCGGGGGGGACTACAATGAGCAGTTCTTC; CDR3 protein: CASSKTSGGDYNEQFF
clone size: .; D gene: .; V gene: TRBV19; J gene: TRBJ2-5; CDR3 DNA: TGTGCCAGTAGTATCTCGGGGAGAGAGACCCAGTACTTC; CDR3 protein: CASSISGRETQYF
clone size: .; D gene: TRBD1; V gene: TRBV4-3; J gene: TRBJ1-1; CDR3 DNA: TGCGCCAGCAGCCAGCGGACAGGGATGAACACTGAAGCTTTCTTT; CDR3 protein: CASSQRTGMNTEAFF
clone size: .; D gene: .; V gene: TRBV30; J gene: TRBJ2-7; CDR3 DNA: TGTGCCTGGAGTGTTGGAGACAGGTCCGACGAGCAGTACTTC; CDR3 protein: CAWSVGDRSDEQYF
clone size: .; D gene: .; V gene: TRBV4-2; J gene: TRBJ2-7; CDR3 DNA: TGTGCCAGCAGCCAAGCCGAGGGGGGCACCTACGAGCAGTACTTC; CDR3 protein: CASSQAEGGTYEQYF
clone size: few; D gene: .; V gene: TRBV15; J gene: TRBJ1-5; CDR3 DNA: TGTGCCACCAGCAGAGAGCTGACACGCAATCAGCCCCAGCATTTT; CDR3 protein: CATSRELTRNQPQHF
clone size: .; D gene: .; V gene: TRBV11-2; J gene: TRBJ2-6; CDR3 DNA: TGTGCCAGCAGATCGACTGGGGCCAACGTCCTGACTTTC; CDR3 protein: CASRSTGANVLTF
clone size: .; D gene: TRBD1; V gene: TRBV28; J gene: TRBJ1-4; CDR3 DNA: TGTGCCAGCAGTTCCCACAGGGGAGGGTCTGAAAAACTGTTTTTT; CDR3 protein: CASSSHRGGSEKLFF
clone size: once; D gene: TRBD1; V gene: TRBV18; J gene: TRBJ1-2; CDR3 DNA: TGTGCCAGCTCACCAGAAACAGGGGTTGGCTACACCTTC; CDR3 protein: CASSPETGVGYTF
clone size: .; D gene: .; V gene: TRBV7-9; J gene: TRBJ1-1; CDR3 DNA: TGTGCCAGCAGCTTAGTCGCGGGTTTTAACACTGAAGCTTTCTTT; CDR3 protein: CASSLVAGFNTEAFF
clone size: .; D gene: .; V gene: TRBV19; J gene: TRBJ2-2; CDR3 DNA: TGTGCCAGTAGTATTAAGGCAGCGACCCGGGAGCTGTTTTTT; CDR3 protein: CASSIKAATRELFF
clone size: .; D gene: .; V gene: TRBV6-2/TRBV6-3; J gene: TRBJ1-5; CDR3 DNA: TGTGCCAGCAGTTTTAACGGGGTCCAGCCCCAGCATTTT; CDR3 protein: CASSFNGVQPQHF
clone size: once; D gene: .; V gene: TRBV10-3; J gene: TRBJ2-7; CDR3 DNA: TGTGCCAGCATGAGTGGCAGCTCCTACGAGCAGTACTTC; CDR3 protein: CASMSGSSYEQYF
clone size: .; D gene: TRBD1; V gene: TRBV28; J gene: TRBJ2-6; CDR3 DNA: TGTGCCAGCACCTCAACCGGGACAGGGAGGTCTGGGGCCAACGTCCTGACTTTC; CDR3 protein: CASTSTGTGRSGANVLTF
clone size: .; D gene: .; V gene: TRBV10-3; J gene: TRBJ2-1; CDR3 DNA: TGTGCCAGCCGGGACGCGAGCTCCTACAATGAGCAGTTCTTC; CDR3 protein: CASRDASSYNEQFF
clone size: once; D gene: .; V gene: TRBV12-3/TRBV12-4; J gene: TRBJ1-3; CDR3 DNA: TGTGCCAGCAGCTGGGTGGAGACAGACACCATATATTTT; CDR3 protein: CASSWVETDTIYF
clone size: few; D gene: TRBD1; V gene: TRBV24-1; J gene: TRBJ2-3; CDR3 DNA: TGTGCCACCAGTGATTGGAAAACAGGGGGTCTCACAGATACGCAGTATTTT; CDR3 protein: CATSDWKTGGLTDTQYF
clone size: .; D gene: TRBD2; V gene: TRBV7-2; J gene: TRBJ2-7; CDR3 DNA: TGTGCCAGCAGCTTAGCTCAGCGGGACGGTGAGCAGTACTTC; CDR3 protein: CASSLAQRDGEQYF
clone size: .; D gene: TRBD1; V gene: TRBV19; J gene: TRBJ2-3; CDR3 DNA: TGTGCCAGCGAGAGGGGGCGAGAGTATTCAGATACGCAGTATTTT; CDR3 protein: CASERGREYSDTQYF
clone size: .; D gene: .; V gene: TRBV7-2; J gene: TRBJ2-7; CDR3 DNA: TGTGCCAGCAGCTTAGTGGGTTTGCTAGAGCAGTACTTC; CDR3 protein: CASSLVGLLEQYF
clone size: .; D gene: .; V gene: TRBV28; J gene: TRBJ1-1; CDR3 DNA: TGTGCCAGCAGTTTTGGGGGGAACACTGAAGCTTTCTTT; CDR3 protein: CASSFGGNTEAFF
clone size: .; D gene: .; V gene: TRBV28; J gene: TRBJ1-1; CDR3 DNA: TGTGCCAGCAGTTTAGCCCCGGTTGGTGAAGCTTTCTTT; CDR3 protein: CASSLAPVGEAFF